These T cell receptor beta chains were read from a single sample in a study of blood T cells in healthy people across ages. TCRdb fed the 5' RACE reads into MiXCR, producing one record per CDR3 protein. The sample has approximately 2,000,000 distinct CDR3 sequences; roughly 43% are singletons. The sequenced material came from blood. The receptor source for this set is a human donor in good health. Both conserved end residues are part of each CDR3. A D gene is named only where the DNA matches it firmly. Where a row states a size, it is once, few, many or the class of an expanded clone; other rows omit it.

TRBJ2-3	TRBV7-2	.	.	TGTGCCAGCAGCTTAGACGCCCGGAGGGTCAGGACAGATACGCAGTATTTT	CASSLDARRVRTDTQYF
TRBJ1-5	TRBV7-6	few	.	TGTGCCAGCAGCCGAGGCGGGATTCGGGAACCCCAGCATTTT	CASSRGGIREPQHF
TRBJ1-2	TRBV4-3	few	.	TGCGCCAGCAGCCAAGATCAGGGCGTGAGGCGCTACACCTTC	CASSQDQGVRRYTF
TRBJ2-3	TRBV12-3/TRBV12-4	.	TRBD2	TGTGCCAGCAGTTTGTATAGCGGGGGCCGTGTAGATACGCAGTATTTT	CASSLYSGGRVDTQYF
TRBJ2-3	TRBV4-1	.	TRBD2	TGCGCCAGCAGTTACGGGACTAGCGGGGGGGATACGCAGTATTTT	CASSYGTSGGDTQYF
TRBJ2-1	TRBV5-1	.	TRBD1	TGCGCCAGTGGGACAGGGGACAATACCTACAATGAGCAGTTCTTC	CASGTGDNTYNEQFF
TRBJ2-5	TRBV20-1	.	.	TGCAGTGCTAGAGTGGGGCGGTCAGGGGAGACCCAGTACTTC	CSARVGRSGETQYF
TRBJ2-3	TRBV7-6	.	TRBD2	TGTGCCAGCAGCTTAAGGGGACTAGCGGGGTTCACAGATACGCAGTATTTT	CASSLRGLAGFTDTQYF
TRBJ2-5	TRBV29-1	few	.	TGCAGCGTTGAAGACCCAACAGGGTCTGAGACCCAGTACTTC	CSVEDPTGSETQYF
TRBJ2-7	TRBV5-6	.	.	TGTGCCAGCAGCTTCCCGGCGGGCGTAAAGTACTTC	CASSFPAGVKYF
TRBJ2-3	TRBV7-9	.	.	TGTGCCAGCAGCCATGACTGGGCCTTGGATACGCAGTATTTT	CASSHDWALDTQYF
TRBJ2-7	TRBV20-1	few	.	TGCAGTGCTGACGGGACACAGGGACCCGACGAGCAGTACTTC	CSADGTQGPDEQYF
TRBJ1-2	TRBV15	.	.	TGTGCCACCAGCAGAGATATGTTAGGCTACACCTTC	CATSRDMLGYTF
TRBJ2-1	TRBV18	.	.	TGTGCCAGCTCACCAGGCCTCTCGGGGTTCTTC	CASSPGLSGFF
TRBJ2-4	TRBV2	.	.	TGTGCCAGCCGAGACCCAATTAACATTCAGTACTTC	CASRDPINIQYF
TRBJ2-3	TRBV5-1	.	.	TGCGCCAGCAGCTTACCTAACAGGGACACAGATACGCAGTATTTT	CASSLPNRDTDTQYF
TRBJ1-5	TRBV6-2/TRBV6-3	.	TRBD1	TGTGCCAGCACCGATGGACAGGACAATCAGCCCCAGCATTTT	CASTDGQDNQPQHF